These T cell receptor beta chains were read from a single sample in a study of CD8 T cells in Susac syndrome. In TCRdb, the immunoSEQ multiplex PCR reads were re-called with MiXCR into one record per CDR3 protein. The sample yields about 80,000 distinct CDR3 sequences, roughly 94% seen once. Sequencing was performed on CD8+ T cells from PBMCs. Source of these receptors: a human donor in good health. The CDR3 runs from the conserved cysteine through the conserved F or W. D genes are given only for firm matches. Size tells how often a clone was seen (once, few, many) or the class of an expanded clone, and some rows leave it out.

CDR3	DNA	D	size	V	J
CASSLEVMNTEAFF	TGTGCCAGCAGCTTGGAGGTGATGAACACTGAAGCTTTCTTT	-	-	TRBV5-4	TRBJ1-1
CASSWGTDNEQFF	TGTGCCAGCAGCTGGGGGACAGACAATGAGCAGTTCTTC	TRBD1	-	TRBV5-6	TRBJ2-1
CASSQVTGRGTGELFF	TGCGCCAGCAGCCAAGTGACCGGGAGAGGGACCGGGGAGCTGTTTTTT	-	-	TRBV4-1	TRBJ2-2
CASSYSGGQGHQPQHF	TGTGCCAGCAGTTACTCCGGCGGCCAAGGGCATCAGCCCCAGCATTTT	-	-	TRBV6-5	TRBJ1-5
CASSPGRGGRTGELFF	TGTGCCAGCAGCCCTGGTAGGGGCGGGAGGACCGGGGAGCTGTTTTTT	TRBD2	once	TRBV9	TRBJ2-2
CASSLATNTEAFF	TGTGCCAGCAGTTTAGCCACGAACACTGAAGCTTTCTTT	-	-	TRBV27	TRBJ1-1
CAISESSQSTEAFF	TGTGCCATCAGTGAGTCGTCCCAGAGCACTGAAGCTTTCTTT	-	-	TRBV10-3	TRBJ1-1
CASSSTGTGERDTQYF	TGTGCCAGCAGCTCGACCGGGACAGGGGAGAGGGATACGCAGTATTTT	TRBD1	once	TRBV9	TRBJ2-3
CASSQPDTQYF	TGTGCCAGCAGCCAGCCAGATACGCAGTATTTT	-	-	TRBV7-9	TRBJ2-3
CASSGTGGDTQYF	TGTGCCAGCAGTGGGACAGGGGGTGATACGCAGTATTTT	TRBD1	once	TRBV27	TRBJ2-3
CASSIGPKNEQFF	TGTGCCAGTAGTATAGGTCCCAAGAATGAGCAGTTCTTC	-	-	TRBV19	TRBJ2-1
CSARARGGALQPQHF	TGCAGTGCTAGAGCCCGCGGGGGGGCTCTTCAGCCCCAGCATTTT	-	-	TRBV20-1	TRBJ1-5
CASSFTGLNTEAFF	TGTGCCAGCAGCTTCACAGGGCTGAACACTGAAGCTTTCTTT	-	-	TRBV5-4	TRBJ1-1
CASSSPRSTDTQYF	TGTGCCAGCAGTTCCCCCAGGTCCACAGATACGCAGTATTTT	-	-	TRBV27	TRBJ2-3
CASSLLAGIFENTGELFF	TGCGCCAGCAGCCTACTAGCGGGCATATTTGAGAACACCGGGGAGCTGTTTTTT	TRBD2	-	TRBV4-1	TRBJ2-2
CASSYSVDPYSNQPQHF	TGTGCCAGCAGTTACTCCGTTGACCCCTATAGCAATCAGCCCCAGCATTTT	-	-	TRBV6-2/TRBV6-3	TRBJ1-5
CASSLHGQGSAYF	TGTGCCAGCAGTTTGCATGGACAGGGCAGCGCGTACTTC	TRBD1	once	TRBV27	TRBJ2-7
CASSFLENDNEQFF	TGTGCCAGCAGCTTCTTAGAGAACGACAATGAGCAGTTCTTC	-	-	TRBV7-9	TRBJ2-1
CASSPQGTIEAFF	TGTGCCAGCAGTCCTCAGGGCACTATTGAAGCTTTCTTT	-	-	TRBV6-5	TRBJ1-1
CASSWDSPNEAFF	TGTGCCAGCAGTTGGGACAGCCCTAACGAGGCTTTCTTT	TRBD1	-	TRBV27	TRBJ1-1
CASSQNRFRGEQFF	TGTGCCAGCAGCCAGAATAGATTCAGGGGTGAGCAGTTCTTC	-	-	TRBV14	TRBJ2-1
CASSQAEGKSTDTQYF	TGTGCCAGCAGCCAAGCGGAGGGGAAAAGCACAGATACGCAGTATTTT	-	-	TRBV7-9	TRBJ2-3
CASSITGTRDTQYF	TGTGCCAGTAGTATAACGGGGACTCGAGATACGCAGTATTTT	-	-	TRBV19	TRBJ2-3
CASSLDQSSGNTIYF	TGTGCCAGCAGCTTAGATCAGAGCTCTGGAAACACCATATATTTT	-	-	TRBV7-6	TRBJ1-3
CASSQLGNTEAFF	TGTGCCAGCAGCCAATTGGGGAACACTGAAGCTTTCTTT	-	-	TRBV3-1	TRBJ1-1
CSAEGTSDYNEQFF	TGCAGCGCCGAGGGGACTAGCGACTACAATGAGCAGTTCTTC	TRBD2	-	TRBV29-1	TRBJ2-1
CASSLGPSYEQYF	TGTGCCAGCAGCTTAGGGCCGTCCTACGAGCAGTACTTC	-	-	TRBV7-8	TRBJ2-7
CASSQGGGGVGNEQFF	TGCGCCAGCAGCCAAGGCGGGGGCGGGGTGGGCAATGAGCAGTTCTTC	-	-	TRBV4-3	TRBJ2-1
CSVEDRSGETQYF	TGCAGCGTTGAAGATCGATCGGGCGAGACCCAGTACTTC	-	-	TRBV29-1	TRBJ2-5
CASSQGGQTYEAFF	TGTGCCAGCAGCCAAGGGGGACAAACCTATGAAGCTTTCTTT	-	-	TRBV3-1	TRBJ1-1
CASSQDSRGNTEAFF	TGCGCCAGCAGCCAAGATTCCAGGGGGAACACTGAAGCTTTCTTT	-	-	TRBV4-3	TRBJ1-1
CASSGAGGANTEAFF	TGTGCCAGCAGCGGAGCCGGGGGGGCGAACACTGAAGCTTTCTTT	-	-	TRBV7-2	TRBJ1-1
CASSQSSGTAFYEQYF	TGTGCCAGCAGCCAGAGCTCGGGGACAGCCTTCTACGAGCAGTACTTC	TRBD1	-	TRBV14	TRBJ2-7
CALGLPETQYF	TGTGCCCTGGGGCTCCCAGAGACCCAGTACTTC	-	-	TRBV2	TRBJ2-5
CASSPALEQGYVEQFF	TGTGCCAGCAGCCCAGCCCTTGAACAGGGGTACGTTGAGCAGTTCTTC	TRBD1	-	TRBV7-3	TRBJ2-1
CASSIDLRAGDGYEQYF	TGTGCCAGTAGTATAGATCTGCGGGCAGGGGATGGATACGAGCAGTACTTC	-	-	TRBV19	TRBJ2-7
CASSTPEASYNEQFF	TGTGCCAGCAGTACGCCGGAGGCTTCCTACAATGAGCAGTTCTTC	-	-	TRBV12-3/TRBV12-4	TRBJ2-1
CASSGWDNEAFF	TGTGCCAGCAGTGGTTGGGACAATGAAGCTTTCTTT	-	-	TRBV7-9	TRBJ1-1
CASSEGLADTDTQYF	TGTGCCAGCAGCGAAGGACTAGCGGACACAGATACGCAGTATTTT	TRBD2	-	TRBV9	TRBJ2-3
CASSLRGGDTEAFF	TGCGCCAGCAGCCTACGAGGAGGGGACACTGAAGCTTTCTTT	-	-	TRBV4-1	TRBJ1-1
CASTPWGAQETQYF	TGTGCCAGCACCCCCTGGGGGGCACAAGAGACCCAGTACTTC	-	-	TRBV9	TRBJ2-5
CASSQGRVTRNIQYF	TGCGCCAGCAGCCAGGGACGGGTTACAAGAAACATTCAGTACTTC	-	-	TRBV4-3	TRBJ2-4
CASSLEKSTGELFF	TGTGCCAGCAGCTTAGAGAAGTCCACCGGGGAGCTGTTTTTT	-	-	TRBV7-7	TRBJ2-2
CAWSDIGGYTEAFF	TGTGCCTGGAGTGATATAGGAGGGTACACTGAAGCTTTCTTT	-	-	TRBV30	TRBJ1-1
CASSSGDNEQFF	TGTGCCAGCAGCTCAGGGGACAATGAGCAGTTCTTC	-	-	TRBV5-6	TRBJ2-1
CASSPGLAVYEPYEQYF	TGTGCCAGCAGCCCGGGACTAGCGGTGTACGAGCCTTACGAGCAGTACTTC	TRBD2	-	TRBV7-2	TRBJ2-7
CSVEVPGTEYGYTF	TGCAGCGTTGAAGTCCCCGGGACGGAATATGGCTACACCTTC	-	-	TRBV29-1	TRBJ1-2
CASSQGDSGNTIYF	TGCGCCAGCAGCCAAGGGGATTCTGGAAACACCATATATTTT	-	-	TRBV4-1	TRBJ1-3
CASRHATNEKLFF	TGTGCCAGCAGACACGCAACTAATGAAAAACTGTTTTTT	-	-	TRBV25-1	TRBJ1-4
CASSLGDQTGELFF	TGCGCCAGCAGCTTGGGGGACCAAACCGGGGAGCTGTTTTTT	-	-	TRBV5-1	TRBJ2-2
CSAKLVVSYNEQFF	TGCAGTGCCAAACTAGTTGTTTCCTACAATGAGCAGTTCTTC	-	-	TRBV20-1	TRBJ2-1
CASSQSGITNTEAFF	TGCGCCAGCAGCCAAAGTGGAATTACCAACACTGAAGCTTTCTTT	-	once	TRBV4-3	TRBJ1-1
CASSQDWGETQYF	TGTGCCAGCAGCCAAGATTGGGGGGAGACCCAGTACTTC	-	-	TRBV3-1	TRBJ2-5
CASSSPGLARGGEQFF	TGTGCCAGCAGTTCGCCGGGCCTAGCTCGGGGGGGTGAGCAGTTCTTC	TRBD2	-	TRBV2	TRBJ2-1
CASSKRGLANEQFF	TGTGCCAGCAGTAAACGCGGACTAGCGAATGAGCAGTTCTTC	TRBD2	once	TRBV28	TRBJ2-1
CASSFLNTEAFF	TGTGCCAGCAGTTTTCTGAACACTGAAGCTTTCTTT	-	few	TRBV12-3/TRBV12-4	TRBJ1-1
CASSQAGTDTDTQYF	TGCGCCAGCAGCCAGGCCGGGACAGACACAGATACGCAGTATTTT	TRBD1	-	TRBV4-3	TRBJ2-3
CASSLGDRGNQPQHF	TGTGCCAGCAGCTTAGGTGACAGGGGCAATCAGCCCCAGCATTTT	TRBD1	-	TRBV7-9	TRBJ1-5
CASSQGPGQSDQPQHF	TGCGCCAGCAGCCAAGGACCCGGACAGTCGGATCAGCCCCAGCATTTT	-	once	TRBV4-1	TRBJ1-5